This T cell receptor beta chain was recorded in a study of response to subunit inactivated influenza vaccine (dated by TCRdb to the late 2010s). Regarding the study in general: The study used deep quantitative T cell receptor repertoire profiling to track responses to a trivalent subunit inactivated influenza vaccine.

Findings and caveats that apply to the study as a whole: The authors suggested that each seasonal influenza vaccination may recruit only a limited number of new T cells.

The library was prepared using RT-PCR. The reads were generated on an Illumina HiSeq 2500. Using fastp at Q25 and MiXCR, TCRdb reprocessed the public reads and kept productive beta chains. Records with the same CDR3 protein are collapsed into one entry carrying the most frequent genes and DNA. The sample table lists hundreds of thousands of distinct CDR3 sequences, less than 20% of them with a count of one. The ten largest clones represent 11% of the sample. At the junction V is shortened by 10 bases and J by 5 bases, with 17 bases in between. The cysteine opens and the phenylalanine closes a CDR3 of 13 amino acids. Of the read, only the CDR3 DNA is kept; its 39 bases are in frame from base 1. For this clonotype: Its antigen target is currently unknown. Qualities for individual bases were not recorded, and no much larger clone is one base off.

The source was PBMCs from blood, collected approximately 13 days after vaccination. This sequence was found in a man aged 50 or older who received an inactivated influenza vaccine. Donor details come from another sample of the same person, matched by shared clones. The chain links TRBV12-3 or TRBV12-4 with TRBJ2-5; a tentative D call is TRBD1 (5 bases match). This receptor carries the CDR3 CATRPQGIETQYF. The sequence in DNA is TGTGCCACCAGACCCCAGGGAATCGAGACCCAGTACTTC.